These T cell receptor beta chains were read from a single sample in a study of cytomegalovirus exposure and HLA in healthy donors. Data came from immunoSEQ multiplex PCR; TCRdb stores just in-frame clones and leaves some out. The repertoire holds around 180,000 clones, with around 80% as singletons. The source material was PBMCs. These receptors were collected from a woman in her 50s in good health and CMV-seropositive. CDR3s include the opening cysteine and the closing phenylalanine or tryptophan. The D gene is left open where the match is weak. The size entry is marked missing in some rows and otherwise reads once, few, many or a size class.

j_call clone_size d_call v_call cdr3_nt cdr3_aa
TRBJ2-5 once TRBD1 TRBV6-1 TGTGCCAGCAGATGGGACAGGGGGCGAGAGACCCAGTACTTC CASRWDRGRETQYF
TRBJ2-7 - - TRBV5-1 TGCGCCAGCAGCTTGGACAGGCCGGAGGAGCAGTACTTC CASSLDRPEEQYF
TRBJ1-5 - - TRBV30 TGTGCCTGGACCCGGCAGGGGAGTACTCAGCCCCAGCATTTT CAWTRQGSTQPQHF
TRBJ2-7 - TRBD2 TRBV7-8 TGTGCCAGCAGCTTCGGTAGCGGGGGGGAACTTTACGAGCAGTACTTC CASSFGSGGELYEQYF
TRBJ2-3 - - TRBV29-1 TGCAGCGTTGTTGAGTTCACAGGTACGCAGTATTTT CSVVEFTGTQYF
TRBJ2-7 - TRBD1 TRBV2 TGTGCCAGCAGGGAACCGGACAGGGGCTACGAGCAGTACTTC CASREPDRGYEQYF
TRBJ2-1 - TRBD2 TRBV25-1 TGTGCCAGCAGTCCTAGCGGGGGCCCCAATGAGCAGTTCTTC CASSPSGGPNEQFF
TRBJ1-3 - - TRBV6-6 TGTCCTTTCTCCTCCTCTGGAAACACCATATATTTT CPFSSSGNTIYF
TRBJ2-5 - TRBD1 TRBV2 TGTGCCAGCAAAAGGGACAGCCAAGAGACCCAGTACTTC CASKRDSQETQYF
TRBJ1-6 - TRBD1 TRBV9 TGTGCCAGCAGCGGGGGACAGGGCTCCAATTCACCCCTCCACTTT CASSGGQGSNSPLHF
TRBJ2-7 - - TRBV19 TGTGCCAGTAGTAGGCAGGCCAGTTTCTACGAGCAGTACTTC CASSRQASFYEQYF
TRBJ1-1 - TRBD1 TRBV10-3 TGTGCCATCGGGACAGGGGGGGCTGAAGCTTTCTTT CAIGTGGAEAFF
TRBJ1-5 - TRBD1 TRBV7-6 TGTGCCAGCAGCTTCGACAGGGGGATAAATCAGCCCCAGCATTTT CASSFDRGINQPQHF
TRBJ1-3 - TRBD1 TRBV6-4 TGTGCCAGCAACCGGACAGGAGGAAACACCATATATTTT CASNRTGGNTIYF
TRBJ2-5 - TRBD1 TRBV4-1 TGCGCCAGCAGCCCCGGGCCACCGGGACAGGGTCCCCAGTACTTC CASSPGPPGQGPQYF
TRBJ1-2 - TRBD1 TRBV5-1 TGCGCCAGCAGCACGGGACAGAGTTACTATGGCTACACCTTC CASSTGQSYYGYTF
TRBJ2-2 - - TRBV5-1 TGCGCCAGCAGAGGAGTGGAGCTGTTTTTT CASRGVELFF
TRBJ2-7 - - TRBV20-1 TGCGCCACGCCGCGCGGCTACGAGCAGTACTTC CATPRGYEQYF
TRBJ2-5 - TRBD2 TRBV7-2 TGTGCCAGCAAGCGGGGGGTCCAAGAGACCCAGTACTTC CASKRGVQETQYF
TRBJ2-3 - TRBD1 TRBV4-2 TGTGCCAGCAGCCAAGAAGGGACAGGGGGCAGTACGCAGTATTTT CASSQEGTGGSTQYF
TRBJ1-3 - - TRBV10-3 TGTGCCATCAGTGAGTCGTTCGCGGGGGACTCTGGAAACACCATATATTTT CAISESFAGDSGNTIYF
TRBJ1-2 - - TRBV2 TGTGCCAGCAGTGGCTTGACAGGTGATAACTATGGCTACACCTTC CASSGLTGDNYGYTF
TRBJ1-4 - - TRBV4-2 TGTGCCAGCAGCGACCGGGACAAGGCCAATGAAAAACTGTTTTTT CASSDRDKANEKLFF
TRBJ2-1 - TRBD2 TRBV9 TGTGCCAGCAGCGTAGGTAGCGGGGGGCCATTATCTAATGAGCAGTTCTTC CASSVGSGGPLSNEQFF
TRBJ1-2 - - TRBV5-6 TGTGCCAGCAGCTTGTCGGGCAGGGGCTATGGCTACACCTTC CASSLSGRGYGYTF
TRBJ2-3 - TRBD1 TRBV30 TGTGCCTTTATCGGGACAGGGTTATTGGATACGCAGTATTTT CAFIGTGLLDTQYF
TRBJ2-3 - TRBD2 TRBV6-1 TGTGCCAGCACAGGCGGGGGGGACACAGATACGCAGTATTTT CASTGGGDTDTQYF